The following is a T cell receptor beta chain sequence with its context. This entry comes from a study of blood T cell repertoires in COVID-19. Sequenced by immunoSEQ multiplex PCR; TCRdb stores in-frame clones only, minus some. This repertoire shows about 180,000 clones, 70% to 85% found once; its top ten account for 17%. This TCR derives from a woman between 45 and 60 years old who had recovered from COVID-19. The sequenced sample consisted of PBMCs or T cells enriched from blood (not recorded which).

The CDR3 nucleotides read TGTGCCAGCAAGGAGGGGGCAAGGGATCAGCCCCAGCATTTT. It translates to CASKEGARDQPQHF. The V gene is TRBV6-5, the J gene TRBJ1-5, with 7 bases that match TRBD1. CDR1 MNHEY and CDR2 SVGAGI come from the germline V gene. The CDR3 length is 14 residues. The junction had 8 bases not matched to a gene; V was cut back by 7 bases and J by 5 bases.